This TCR beta chain originates from a study of OX40 agonist ivuxolimab in advanced cancers. Germline CDR1 and CDR2: SNHLY and FYNNEI. V was pared by 4 bases and J by 0 bases, with 10 bases of the junction left unmatched. The CDR3 has 17 amino acids. Assay used: immunoSEQ multiplex PCR; TCRdb lists only in-frame clones, some missing. The data contain 55,000 to 65,000 clones, 85% of them seen just once; the ten biggest clones take up under 5%. The sample consisted of CD4+ or CD8+ T cells sorted from blood, taken in a trial of the OX40 agonist ivuxolimab. The TCR originated in an adult with an advanced solid tumor such as melanoma, head and neck, liver or kidney cancer. V is TRBV2 and J is TRBJ2-3, with 7 positions matching TRBD2. Written as DNA, the CDR3 is TGTGCCAGCAGTGTGGGAGGCGGGGGAGGCAGCACAGATACGCAGTATTTT. Translation gives CASSVGGGGGSTDTQYF.